Listed below are T cell receptor beta chains from one sample, sequenced in a study of response to subunit inactivated influenza vaccine. TCRdb re-called the RT-PCR reads with MiXCR, one entry per CDR3 protein. Here the sample spans a few hundred thousand distinct CDR3 sequences, approximately 7.2% being singletons. Sequenced here: PBMCs from blood, sampled roughly 24 months after vaccination. These receptors were collected from a man aged 50-75 years who received an inactivated influenza vaccine. The CDR3 runs from the conserved cysteine through the conserved F or W. The D gene is left open where the match is weak. Clone size is not always given. Where it is, it says once, few, many or a class for expanded clones.

j_call: TRBJ2-1; clone_size: many; d_call: TRBD2; v_call: TRBV20-1; cdr3_nt: TGCAGTGCTAGAACAACCTTTCATAGCGGGAGCTACAATGAGCAGTTCTTC; cdr3_aa: CSARTTFHSGSYNEQFF
j_call: TRBJ1-1; clone_size: .; d_call: TRBD1; v_call: TRBV5-1; cdr3_nt: TGCGCCAGCAGCATGGACAGGGCCAACACTGAAGCTTTCTTT; cdr3_aa: CASSMDRANTEAFF
j_call: TRBJ2-1; clone_size: .; d_call: TRBD1; v_call: TRBV20-1; cdr3_nt: TGCAGTGCTAGAGGACAGGGAACCCTCAATGAGCAGTTCTTC; cdr3_aa: CSARGQGTLNEQFF
j_call: TRBJ1-4; clone_size: many; d_call: .; v_call: TRBV12-3/TRBV12-4; cdr3_nt: TGTGCCAGCAGTCCTGGGAGGGGCGGGGAAAAACTGGTTTTT; cdr3_aa: CASSPGRGGEKLVF
j_call: TRBJ2-5; clone_size: many; d_call: .; v_call: TRBV7-9; cdr3_nt: TGTGCCAGCAGCAAGGGAATCCAAGAGACCCAGTACTTC; cdr3_aa: CASSKGIQETQYF
j_call: TRBJ2-3; clone_size: .; d_call: TRBD2; v_call: TRBV29-1; cdr3_nt: TGCAGCGTTGGTAGCGGGAGGGCAGATACGCAGTATTTT; cdr3_aa: CSVGSGRADTQYF
j_call: TRBJ2-5; clone_size: .; d_call: .; v_call: TRBV12-3/TRBV12-4; cdr3_nt: TGTGCCAGCAGTTTTGGTTATAAGGAGACCCAGTACTTC; cdr3_aa: CASSFGYKETQYF
j_call: TRBJ1-1; clone_size: few; d_call: TRBD1; v_call: TRBV6-2/TRBV6-3; cdr3_nt: TGTGCCAGCAGTTACTCGACAGGGGCGAACACTGAAGCTTTCTTT; cdr3_aa: CASSYSTGANTEAFF
j_call: TRBJ2-7; clone_size: few; d_call: .; v_call: TRBV29-1; cdr3_nt: TGCAGCGCCTTAGGGGGGAGCTTCTACGAGCAGTACTTC; cdr3_aa: CSALGGSFYEQYF
j_call: TRBJ2-3; clone_size: few; d_call: .; v_call: TRBV4-2; cdr3_nt: TGTGCCAGCAGCCAAGATGTGGGAGATACGCAGTATTTT; cdr3_aa: CASSQDVGDTQYF
j_call: TRBJ1-5; clone_size: few; d_call: TRBD1; v_call: TRBV20-1; cdr3_nt: TGCAGTGCTAGCAGACAGGGAGGGCAGCCCCAGCATTTT; cdr3_aa: CSASRQGGQPQHF
j_call: TRBJ2-1; clone_size: many; d_call: .; v_call: TRBV25-1; cdr3_nt: TGTGCCAGCAAGCTACATGAGCAGTTCTTC; cdr3_aa: CASKLHEQFF
j_call: TRBJ2-1; clone_size: few; d_call: TRBD2; v_call: TRBV2; cdr3_nt: TGTGCCAGCAGTGTGGCTAGCGGGGGGCATGAGTTCTTC; cdr3_aa: CASSVASGGHEFF
j_call: TRBJ2-4; clone_size: few; d_call: .; v_call: TRBV12-3/TRBV12-4; cdr3_nt: TGTGCCAGCAGTTTATGGGGTGGGGAAAACATTCAGTACTTC; cdr3_aa: CASSLWGGENIQYF
j_call: TRBJ2-6; clone_size: .; d_call: .; v_call: TRBV11-2; cdr3_nt: TGTGCCAGCAGCGTGACAGGTCCTGGGGCCAACGTCCTGACTTTC; cdr3_aa: CASSVTGPGANVLTF
j_call: TRBJ2-7; clone_size: once; d_call: TRBD1; v_call: TRBV6-2/TRBV6-3; cdr3_nt: TGTGCCAGCAGTTACTTGACAGGGAACCTCTACGAGCAGTACTTC; cdr3_aa: CASSYLTGNLYEQYF
j_call: TRBJ2-5; clone_size: few; d_call: .; v_call: TRBV7-2; cdr3_nt: TGTGCCAGCAGCCAAGAGCGCAGGGTCGGGGAGACCCAGTACTTC; cdr3_aa: CASSQERRVGETQYF
j_call: TRBJ1-5; clone_size: few; d_call: TRBD1; v_call: TRBV28; cdr3_nt: TGTGCCAGCAGTTCTGGACAGGGTTATCAGCCCCAGCATTTT; cdr3_aa: CASSSGQGYQPQHF
j_call: TRBJ2-2; clone_size: many; d_call: TRBD1; v_call: TRBV7-9; cdr3_nt: TGTGCCAGCAGCAAGACAGGGGGCCGAGCCGGGGAGCTGTTTTTT; cdr3_aa: CASSKTGGRAGELFF
j_call: TRBJ2-7; clone_size: many; d_call: TRBD1; v_call: TRBV6-2/TRBV6-3; cdr3_nt: TGTGCCAGCAGCCGGGACAGCCTCTACGAGCAGTACTTC; cdr3_aa: CASSRDSLYEQYF
j_call: TRBJ2-3; clone_size: many; d_call: .; v_call: TRBV29-1; cdr3_nt: TGCAGCGTTGGCTACACAGATACGCAGTATTTT; cdr3_aa: CSVGYTDTQYF
j_call: TRBJ1-4; clone_size: few; d_call: TRBD1; v_call: TRBV12-3/TRBV12-4; cdr3_nt: TGTGCCAGCAGCCCCAGGGGGCGCGTTGAAAAACTGTTTTTT; cdr3_aa: CASSPRGRVEKLFF
j_call: TRBJ2-7; clone_size: .; d_call: .; v_call: TRBV20-1; cdr3_nt: TGCAGTGCTAGTACAGGGCCTTCCTACGAGCAGTACTTC; cdr3_aa: CSASTGPSYEQYF
j_call: TRBJ1-2; clone_size: few; d_call: .; v_call: TRBV4-1; cdr3_nt: TGCGCCAGCAGCCAAGGCGACAGGACCTTCGGCTATGGCTACACCTTC; cdr3_aa: CASSQGDRTFGYGYTF
j_call: TRBJ2-7; clone_size: .; d_call: TRBD2; v_call: TRBV5-1; cdr3_nt: TGCGCCAGCAGCCCTGGGGCCTTGAGACTAGCGGACCTAAAGCAGTACTTC; cdr3_aa: CASSPGALRLADLKQYF
j_call: TRBJ1-5; clone_size: few; d_call: .; v_call: TRBV7-2; cdr3_nt: TGTGCCAGCAGCTTAGACGTGGGAAATCAGCCCCAGCATTTT; cdr3_aa: CASSLDVGNQPQHF
j_call: TRBJ2-1; clone_size: few; d_call: TRBD1; v_call: TRBV7-2; cdr3_nt: TGTGCCAGCAGCACAAGGACAGGGGAAGGTGAGCAGTTCTTC; cdr3_aa: CASSTRTGEGEQFF
j_call: TRBJ2-7; clone_size: .; d_call: TRBD1; v_call: TRBV7-9; cdr3_nt: TGTGCCAGCAGCTCGGACAGGGAAGGGTACTTC; cdr3_aa: CASSSDREGYF
j_call: TRBJ2-1; clone_size: .; d_call: TRBD2; v_call: TRBV20-1; cdr3_nt: TGCAGTGCTAGTCGTCCGGGGGGCTCCTACAATGAGCAGTTCTTC; cdr3_aa: CSASRPGGSYNEQFF
j_call: TRBJ2-1; clone_size: few; d_call: TRBD2; v_call: TRBV7-2; cdr3_nt: TGTGCCAGCAGCTCCCAGATAGCGGGAGGGGGTAATGAGCAGTTCTTC; cdr3_aa: CASSSQIAGGGNEQFF
j_call: TRBJ2-2; clone_size: .; d_call: .; v_call: TRBV4-3; cdr3_nt: TGCGCCAGCAGCCAAGGGGCATGGAACACCGGGGAGCTGTTTTTT; cdr3_aa: CASSQGAWNTGELFF